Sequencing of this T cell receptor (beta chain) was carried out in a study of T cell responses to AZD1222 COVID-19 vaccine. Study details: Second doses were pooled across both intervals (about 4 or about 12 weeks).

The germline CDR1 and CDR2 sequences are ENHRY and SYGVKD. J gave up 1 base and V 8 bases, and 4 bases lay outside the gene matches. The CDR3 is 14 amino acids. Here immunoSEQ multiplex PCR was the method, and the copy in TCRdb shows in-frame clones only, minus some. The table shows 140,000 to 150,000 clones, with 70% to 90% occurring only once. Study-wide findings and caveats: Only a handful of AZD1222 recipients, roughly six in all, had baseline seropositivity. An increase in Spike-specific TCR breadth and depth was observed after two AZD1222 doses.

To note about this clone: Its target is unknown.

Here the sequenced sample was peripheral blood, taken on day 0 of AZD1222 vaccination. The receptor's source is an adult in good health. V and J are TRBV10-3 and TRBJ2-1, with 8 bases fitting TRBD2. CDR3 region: CAIGLAESYNEQFF. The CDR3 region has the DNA TGTGCCATCGGACTAGCTGAGTCCTACAATGAGCAGTTCTTC.